Reported below is one TCR beta chain. Its antigen is currently not known. No clone much larger than this one lies a single base away; base qualities are absent. The data originate from a study of beta chain features in type 1 diabetes (dated by TCRdb to between 2018 and 2020). Regarding the complete study: Mean age, gender distribution, total cell number and subset yield did not differ between patients and healthy donors. A total of 90 million to 120 million sorted cells were examined across all samples, and a strong correlation was observed between cell number per subset and RNA yield. The study compared the TCRB repertoires of sorted circulating CD4+ T cell subsets in recently diagnosed type 1 diabetes patients with those in matched healthy donors. Whereas all 30 or so donors provided naive and central memory subsets, regulatory and stem cell-like memory subsets were isolated from just 8 patients and about eight healthy donors. The study at large found these results: Only small numbers of individuals were included in the HLA sub-analyses, which left unresolved whether HLA type had any influence on TCRB rearrangement. PCR might favor shorter templates, but patient and control samples were amplified and corrected together, so any skew would affect both groups equally. In all four CD4+ subsets, TCRB CDR3 length was moderately but significantly shorter in type 1 diabetes patients. Fewer insertions and more nucleotide deletions at VDJ recombination sites were observed in patients with type 1 diabetes, implying thymic rearrangement abnormalities. Sequencing cDNA rather than genomic DNA could over-represent highly expressing activated cells, although activation and CD3 levels did not differ between groups. Naive, central memory and regulatory TCRB repertoires appeared to be more similar among patients than among healthy donors.

Here V drops 4 bases and J drops 1 base, and the junction holds 2 bases not matched to any gene. The CDR3 numbers 15 residues from cysteine through phenylalanine. Left in the record is the CDR3 DNA by itself, 45 bases read in frame from the first base. For CDR1 and CDR2, the germline V gene (reference sequence) lists SGHNT and YYREEE. A single peripheral blood draw of approximately 0.11 L on average was collected from each donor into heparinised tubes. A BD FACSAria II was used to sort naive, central memory, regulatory and stem cell-like memory CD4+ T cells with a panel that included CD45RO, CCR7, CD25, CD127, CD95 and CD27. Every sorted population had a purity above 98%. PBMCs were isolated immediately by Lymphoprep density gradient centrifugation and stained directly without culture. Samples were stained and sorted in pairs, with one healthy donor and one patient per experiment, so that batch effects were minimized.

All of the isolated RNA was reverse transcribed with the High Capacity cDNA Reverse Transcription Kit, so expressed TCRB transcripts were sequenced. Naive, central memory and regulatory T cell samples underwent deep immunoSEQ sequencing, averaging about 3.57 million total reads per sample. Sorted cells were lysed in RLT buffer, and RNA was extracted using DNase-treated RNeasy Micro or Mini kits according to cell number. To prevent cross-contamination, each cell subset was processed individually, whereas patient and healthy donor samples were processed jointly. The immunoSEQ multiplex PCR was used to amplify TCRB sequences from cDNA, yielding 87-bp fragments that span the CDR3 region. Sequencing of the amplicons was done on the Illumina HiSeq platform. Per the original workflow: PCR bias was computationally corrected using synthetic template baselines, reads within Hamming distance 2 were collapsed, and singletons that could not be merged were discarded. Reads were aligned against IMGT to assign V, D and J genes, CDR3 length and insertions or deletions at six rearrangement sites. Within each subset, clonotype counts were normalized to sorted cell number, and only after that were true diversity and Gini coefficients computed with the tcR R package. The overlap coefficient, calculated on TCRB nucleotide sequences, was used to quantify repertoire sharing. Out-of-frame TCRB sequences from naive cells were analyzed to stand in for the pre-selection repertoire. TCRdb limited this immuneACCESS table to in-frame rearrangements with V and J called. A share of clones is missing; checked studies link under half to unresolved V genes, and the rest is unexplained. V and J calls and clone size come straight from that table; D and trimming were deduced from the DNA. This sample has about 410,000 clones in its table, and around 14% of those were observed once. The biggest ten clones account for approximately 0.035% of the sample.

This sequence uses TRBV5-4 and TRBJ2-3, and 11 bases in between align with TRBD2. Sequencing was performed on naive CD4+ T cells from blood. The cell subset or site label of this sample denotes: true naive CD4+ T cells. This receptor was identified in a man under 40 in good health. The DNA is as follows: TGTGCCAGCAGCCCGGGACTAGCGGGCACAGATACGCAGTATTTT. It encodes CASSPGLAGTDTQYF.